Shown below are 4 T cell receptor beta chains from a single sample sequenced in a study of blood T cell repertoires in COVID-19. Some clones are missing from TCRdb's copy, which holds only in-frame ones; the method was immunoSEQ multiplex PCR. This sample has roughly 320,000 clones, with roughly nine tenths found just once. The specimen was PBMCs or T cells enriched from blood (not recorded which). These receptor sequences come from a woman in her twenties or thirties who had been exposed to COVID-19.

The chain carries TRBV6-5 and TRBJ2-1; D is possibly TRBD2 (6 bases). Germline-derived CDR1 and CDR2 are MNHEY and SVGAGI. The CDR3 loop spans 16 amino acids. V lost 0 bases and J 3 bases, leaving 12 bases between the germline ends. The DNA for the CDR3 is TGTGCCAGCAGTTACTCGACGGGGGAAGTCTACAATGAGCAGTTCTTC. Amino acid sequence: CASSYSTGEVYNEQFF.

The chain has TRBV4-2 and TRBJ1-1; D unresolved. Germline V lookup: CDR1 LGHNA, CDR2 YNFKEQ. The V gene lost 1 base and the J gene lost 6 bases, with 15 bases spanning the gap. CDR3 length: 15 residues. The CDR3 coding sequence is TGTGCCAGCAGCCAAGCCCAGACACCATTGGCTGAAGCTTTCTTT. It codes for CASSQAQTPLAEAFF.

The chain links TRBV5-1 to TRBJ1-4, with 7 nucleotides matching TRBD1. Per the germline V gene, CDR1 is SGHRS and CDR2 is YFSETQ. Trimming cost V 4 bases and J 6 bases; bases outside gene matches: 9. The length of the CDR3 is 15 residues. The CDR3 is CASSPRGAPDEKLFF. The CDR3 nucleotides are TGCGCCAGCAGCCCCAGGGGGGCGCCCGATGAAAAACTGTTTTTT.

The chain combines TRBV11-2 with TRBJ1-1; perhaps TRBD1 as D (6 bases). CDR1 and CDR2 from the germline V gene are SGHAT and FQNNGV. V dropped 4 bases and J dropped 7 bases, with 10 bases sitting between them. The CDR3 is 12 amino acids. The CDR3 loop is CASSYLGGEAFF. The CDR3 DNA sequence: TGTGCCAGCAGCTATCTAGGGGGTGAAGCTTTCTTT.